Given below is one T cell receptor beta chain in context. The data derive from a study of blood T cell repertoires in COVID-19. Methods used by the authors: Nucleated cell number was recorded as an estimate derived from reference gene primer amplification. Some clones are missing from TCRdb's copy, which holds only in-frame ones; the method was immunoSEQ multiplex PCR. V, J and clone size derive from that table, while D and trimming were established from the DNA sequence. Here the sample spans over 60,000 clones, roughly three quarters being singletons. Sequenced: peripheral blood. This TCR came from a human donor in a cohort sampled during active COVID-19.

The CDR3 DNA is TGTGCCAGCAGCACTTCCGGGACAGGGGCAGATACGCAGTATTTT. Translation: CASSTSGTGADTQYF. This sequence joins TRBV9 and TRBJ2-3, with 10 nucleotides matching TRBD1. Germline CDR1 SGDLS, CDR2 YYNGEE. There are 15 residues in the CDR3. Trimming removed 4 bases from V and 4 bases from J; junction bases left unmatched: 6.